The present entry profiles one TCR beta chain with its context. Its matching antigen is unknown. This record comes from a study of cytomegalovirus exposure and HLA in healthy donors. The PCR contained 60 Vbeta and 13 Jbeta primers. Sequencing used immunoSEQ multiplex PCR; TCRdb keeps in-frame clones, though not all of them. The sample lists around 130,000 clones, approximately 70% occurring once. General study findings and limits: The authors later linked a missense DCLRE1C variant to TCR beta V- and J-gene trimming. Confirmation in vitro established that a few CMV-associated chains were specific for CMV antigens. According to a later analysis, donors in an Asian-associated ancestry cluster reportedly had fewer N-insertions than the approximately 670-donor mean. Within an earlier analysis, most TCR beta V segments proved productive either about 87% or about 30% of the time.

V gave up 0 bases and J gave up 4 bases; unmatched junction bases: 5. This CDR3 region has 16 residues. CDR1 is MNHGY, CDR2 SAAAGT, per germline. V and J are TRBV6-8 and TRBJ2-7; the match to TRBD1 covers 11 bases. The sample taken for sequencing was PBMCs. This receptor was identified in a woman aged 55-70 years in good health and CMV-seronegative. The CDR3 nucleotides read TGTGCCAGCAGTTACTCGAGGGGACAGGGGGGGTACGAGCAGTACTTC. Its protein product is CASSYSRGQGGYEQYF.